This T cell receptor beta chain is from a study of T cells in Graves' hyperthyroidism and ophthalmopathy. Study information: Peripheral blood draws took place at initial diagnosis, ahead of any treatment.

There are many counts of this clonotype. It was uncontrolled infection, other autoimmune disease, pregnancy or lactation that excluded patients. PBMCs were collected from a roughly 9.7 ml volume of fresh peripheral blood. V gave up 1 base and J gave up 7 bases, with 14 bases separating them. The CDR3 loop spans 15 amino acids. Germline CDR1 reads SGHAT; CDR2 reads FQNNGV. It was RNA transcripts that yielded the amplified TCR beta CDR3 regions. The TCR CDR3 was amplified in a first-round RT-PCR using the HTBI primer set. One entry per CDR3 protein, called by TCRdb with MiXCR from the multiplex PCR reads. In the table there are hundreds of thousands of distinct CDR3 sequences, more than 14% of which are singletons.

What was sequenced was blood. The clonotype was recovered from a woman aged 50 to 60 with Graves' ophthalmopathy. The V call is TRBV11-2, the J call TRBJ2-1, with a possible D match to TRBD1 (5 bases). The CDR3 coding sequence is TGTGCCAGCAGCTTAGTTTTTGGGGCGAGGAATGAGCAGTTCTTC. It yields the protein CASSLVFGARNEQFF.